One T cell receptor (beta chain) is described in this entry. Measured with immunoSEQ multiplex PCR; TCRdb has only the in-frame clones, and not every one. The data contain approximately 30,000 clones, approximately 89% of them seen just once; the ten biggest clones take up approximately 5%. Germline V gene data show CDR1 as SGHTA and CDR2 as FQGNSA. The CDR3 contains 13 residues. With 0 bases removed from V and 3 bases from J, the gap between germline ends came to 6 bases. The data are from a study of T cell changes during pregnancy in multiple sclerosis. The sample consisted of CD8+ T cells from peripheral blood mononuclear cells, taken in the first trimester of pregnancy. This sequence originates from a female donor with multiple sclerosis, enrolled in a pregnancy study. V usage is TRBV7-2 and J usage is TRBJ2-7; D might be TRBD2 (5 bases). CDR3 region: CASSLASDYEQYF. In nucleotides, the CDR3 is TGTGCCAGCAGCTTAGCTAGCGACTACGAGCAGTACTTC.